Listed below are T cell receptor beta chains from one sample, sequenced in a study of blood T cell repertoires in COVID-19. Repertoires were generated with immunoSEQ multiplex PCR, while TCRdb's copy carries only in-frame clones and drops some. The sample has approximately 300,000 clones, 80% to 90% seen once. Sequencing input: peripheral blood. The receptor set was obtained from a woman between 40 and 50 years old with acute or convalescent COVID-19. Each CDR3 is given with its conserved first and last residue. The order of the fields is clone size, J gene, V gene, D gene, CDR3 DNA, CDR3 protein. A D gene is named only where the DNA matches it firmly. Size tells how often a clone was seen (once, few, many) or the class of an expanded clone, and some rows leave it out.

size: .; J: TRBJ2-5; V: TRBV10-2; D: TRBD2; DNA: TGCGCCAGCAGTGAGTCGACTAGCGGATCCACAGAGACCCAGTACTTC; CDR3: CASSESTSGSTETQYF
size: .; J: TRBJ1-2; V: TRBV5-3; D: .; DNA: TGTGCCAGAAGCTTGCTCAGTGACTATGGCTACACCTTC; CDR3: CARSLLSDYGYTF
size: .; J: TRBJ1-1; V: TRBV7-2; D: .; DNA: TGTGCCAGCTCACAGGTTATGAAACTCTTTCGTGGGTACACTGAAGCTTTCTTT; CDR3: CASSQVMKLFRGYTEAFF
size: .; J: TRBJ2-1; V: TRBV19; D: TRBD2; DNA: TGTGCCAGTAGTATGGGAGGGTTCAGCGGACCATCTATCTACAATGAGCAGTTCTTC; CDR3: CASSMGGFSGPSIYNEQFF
size: once; J: TRBJ2-1; V: TRBV7-9; D: TRBD2; DNA: TGTGCCAGCAGCCCGCGGGGGAATACGTACAATGAGCAGTTCTTC; CDR3: CASSPRGNTYNEQFF
size: .; J: TRBJ1-5; V: TRBV15; D: TRBD1; DNA: TGTGCCACCAGCAGGACAGGGATGGATCAGCCCCAGCATTTT; CDR3: CATSRTGMDQPQHF
size: .; J: TRBJ2-5; V: TRBV11-2; D: .; DNA: TGTGCCAGCGCCCTGGAGGGGACCCAGTACTTC; CDR3: CASALEGTQYF
size: .; J: TRBJ1-6; V: TRBV19; D: TRBD1; DNA: TGTGCCAGTAGTGTGGACAGGGGAGATTCACCCCTCCACTTT; CDR3: CASSVDRGDSPLHF
size: .; J: TRBJ1-1; V: TRBV6-2/TRBV6-3; D: TRBD1; DNA: TGTGCCAGCAGTTACTCTCGGTCGGAGGGGGCCACTGAAGCTTTCTTT; CDR3: CASSYSRSEGATEAFF
size: .; J: TRBJ2-1; V: TRBV27; D: .; DNA: TGTGCCAGCAGTTATGCGCGGGATGAGCAGTTCTTC; CDR3: CASSYARDEQFF
size: .; J: TRBJ1-2; V: TRBV29-1; D: .; DNA: TGCAGCACCCAAGGGGCAGGGACTAACTATGGCTACACCTTC; CDR3: CSTQGAGTNYGYTF
size: .; J: TRBJ1-1; V: TRBV19; D: .; DNA: TGTGCCAGTAGTATCGCAGGGGTGGCCACTGAAGCTTTCTTT; CDR3: CASSIAGVATEAFF
size: .; J: TRBJ1-1; V: TRBV10-2; D: TRBD1; DNA: TGCGCCAGCAGCGGCAGGGGGCGGGTCACTGAAGCTTTCTTT; CDR3: CASSGRGRVTEAFF
size: .; J: TRBJ2-1; V: TRBV7-2; D: TRBD2; DNA: TGTGCCAGCAGCTTGGGCCCGGGACTAGCGAGGAATGAGCAGTTCTTC; CDR3: CASSLGPGLARNEQFF
size: .; J: TRBJ1-4; V: TRBV30; D: TRBD1; DNA: TGTGCCTGGACCTTACAGGGGTCTGGCGAAAAACTGTTTTTT; CDR3: CAWTLQGSGEKLFF
size: .; J: TRBJ2-1; V: TRBV27; D: TRBD2; DNA: TGTGCCAGCAGTCAAAGACTAGCGGGGACCGACAATGAGCAGTTCTTC; CDR3: CASSQRLAGTDNEQFF
size: .; J: TRBJ1-2; V: TRBV27; D: .; DNA: TGTGCCAGCAGTTTATTAGGGGCTCCCTATGGCTACACCTTC; CDR3: CASSLLGAPYGYTF
size: .; J: TRBJ1-2; V: TRBV6-5; D: .; DNA: TGTGCCAGCAGACCCCAGGGTTACGCCTTC; CDR3: CASRPQGYAF
size: once; J: TRBJ1-1; V: TRBV25-1; D: .; DNA: TGTGCCAGCAGTCTTGGAGCTGAAGCTTTCTTT; CDR3: CASSLGAEAFF
size: .; J: TRBJ1-2; V: TRBV5-4; D: .; DNA: TGTGCCAGCAGCTTGGTTACAGGGTGGGGCGGCTACACCTTC; CDR3: CASSLVTGWGGYTF
size: .; J: TRBJ2-5; V: TRBV11-2; D: TRBD2; DNA: TGTGCCAGCAGCTTAGCCCACCCGGGGGGAGAGACCCAGTACTTC; CDR3: CASSLAHPGGETQYF
size: .; J: TRBJ1-4; V: TRBV2; D: .; DNA: TGTGCCAGCAGTGCGACAACAACTAATGAAAAACTGTTTTTT; CDR3: CASSATTTNEKLFF
size: once; J: TRBJ1-6; V: TRBV30; D: TRBD1; DNA: TGTGCCTGGGTCGGGACAGGGAGATATTCACCCCTCCACTTT; CDR3: CAWVGTGRYSPLHF
size: .; J: TRBJ2-4; V: TRBV5-4; D: TRBD2; DNA: TGTGCCAGCAGCTCAACCGGACTAGCGGAAAACATTCAGTACTTC; CDR3: CASSSTGLAENIQYF